These 2 T cell receptor beta chains share one sample of origin, sequenced in a study of blood T cell repertoires in COVID-19. Using immunoSEQ multiplex PCR, the repertoire was profiled, and TCRdb retains in-frame clones only, with some absent. The sample shows 250,000 to 300,000 clones, 86% of them seen only once. Sequencing was carried out using peripheral blood. These TCRs come from a man between 25 and 39 years old with active or convalescent COVID-19.

The chain uses TRBV7-6 and TRBJ2-5; D possibly corresponds to TRBD1 (6 bases). This CDR3 region has 14 residues. Trimming left V 4 bases short and J 5 bases short, with 14 bases between. Per germline, CDR1 SGHVS and CDR2 FNYEAQ. This CDR3 is CASSSGWGQETQYF. DNA of the CDR3: TGTGCCAGCAGCTCCGGATGGGGGCAGGAGACCCAGTACTTC.

The rearrangement joins TRBV11-3 to TRBJ1-2, with no clear D. CDR3 length: 14 amino acids. V was pared by 5 bases and J by 4 bases, with 14 bases between. Germline V CDR1 and CDR2: SGHNT, YENEEA. CDR3 loop: CASSPDGVGYGYTF. CDR3 DNA: TGTGCCAGCAGCCCGGACGGGGTGGGCTATGGCTACACCTTC.